The clone carrying this T cell receptor (beta chain) has a single count. Sample-barcoded 5' priming and a J-beta primer mix drove a second PCR of roughly 6 to 12 cycles. The template-switch adaptor was a 5' adaptor with 12 random nucleotides. It tagged each cDNA molecule. At least 2.5 million CDR3-containing paired-end reads were obtained per sample. Each CDR3 protein is one row after TCRdb ran MiXCR on the 5' RACE reads. The table includes 1,800,000 or so distinct CDR3 sequences, roughly two fifths detected once. The CDR3 sequence is 12 residues long. Germline V gene sequence: CDR1 ENHRY, CDR2 SYGVKD. The sample belongs to a study of blood T cells in healthy people across ages. Each of the donors had roughly 9.1 milliliters of peripheral blood drawn into EDTA-treated Vacutainer tubes.

The TCR was taken from a human donor in good health. The specimen was blood. The chain recombines TRBV10-3 with TRBJ2-7; 11 positions agree with TRBD1. CDR3 sequence reads: CTTRTGGNEQYF. In DNA, the CDR3 is TGTACCACCCGGACAGGGGGCAACGAGCAGTACTTC.